This entry features one T cell receptor beta chain sequence. The data originate from a study of shared clonotypes between healthy human individuals. The V gene's germline CDR1 is SGHRS and CDR2 YFSETQ. Trimming left V 0 bases short and J 10 bases short, with 8 bases between. This CDR3 is built from 11 residues. As defined, naive CD8 cells were CD45RO-negative and positively selected for CCR7, with terminally differentiated effector memory CD45RA+ cells excluded. Authors' data handling: Filtering differed since immunoSEQ provided only junctions, with no quality scores. Sequencing used immunoSEQ multiplex PCR; TCRdb keeps in-frame clones, though not all of them. V and J calls and clone size come straight from that table; D and trimming were deduced from the DNA. The sample has about 1,800,000 clones, roughly 94% seen once.

Material for sequencing was naive CD8+ T cells sorted from blood. This receptor was taken from a man between 18 and 29 years old in good health. This chain connects TRBV5-1 to TRBJ2-7, with D unresolved. The CDR3: CASSLEGIQYF. The DNA of the CDR3 is TGCGCCAGCAGCTTGGAGGGAATACAGTACTTC.